This TCR beta chain appears in the sequencing data of a study of blood T cell repertoires in COVID-19. For the study at large: There were acute and convalescent COVID-19 samples, and they came from the United States, Italy and Spain.

Trimming at V came to 4 bases and at J to 2 bases, leaving 14 bases not matched to a gene. The germline V gene has CDR1 SGHTA and CDR2 FQGNSA. The CDR3 has 19 amino acids. Original processing notes: Reference gene primer amplification gave nucleated cell count estimates. The method was immunoSEQ multiplex PCR; TCRdb's version includes in-frame clones alone and lacks a portion of them. For V, J and clone size, that table is used; D and trimming come from the DNA. The repertoire holds over 150,000 clones, with roughly 80% as singletons. The receptor was derived from a man between 65 and 85 years old with acute or convalescent COVID-19. Sequenced material: peripheral blood. This rearrangement joins TRBV7-2 to TRBJ2-1; 10 nucleotides match TRBD2. DNA for the CDR3: TGTGCCAGCAGCTCACCCGGGGAAGCTAGCGGGAGTCCCTACAATGAGCAGTTCTTC. As protein: CASSSPGEASGSPYNEQFF. Complete variable domain (other parts from reference TRBV7-2 and TRBJ2-1): GAGVSQSPSNKVTEKGKDVELRCDPISGHTALYWYRQSLGQGLEFLIYFQGNSAPDKSGLPSDRFSAERTGGSVSTLTIQRTQQEDSAVYLCASSSPGEASGSPYNEQFFGPGTRLTVL.